The 18 T cell receptor beta chains below were found in one sample sequenced in a study of cytomegalovirus exposure and HLA in healthy donors. The PCR used 60 Vbeta and 13 Jbeta primers. Method: immunoSEQ multiplex PCR; TCRdb's copy keeps in-frame clones and lacks some. The sample lists roughly 160,000 clones, roughly 88% occurring once. The source material was PBMCs. These receptors were obtained from a boy aged 2 to 9 in good health and CMV-seronegative.

This clone was found once. The CDR3 sequence is CSAPGDTQYF. In DNA form, the CDR3 reads TGCAGTGCTCCGGGAGATACGCAGTATTTT. The V and J genes are TRBV20-1 and TRBJ2-3, with D uncertain. Per germline, CDR1 DFQATT and CDR2 SNEGSKA (reference sequence). The CDR3 extends over 10 amino acids. The germline V and J ends were trimmed by 5 bases and 5 bases, with 5 bases remaining between them.

The CDR3 sequence: CASSIGDGYNSPLHF. DNA for the CDR3: TGTGCCAGTAGTATCGGAGACGGGTATAATTCACCCCTCCACTTT. The rearrangement links TRBV19 to TRBJ1-6; no reliable D call. CDR1 is LNHDA and CDR2 is SQIVND in the germline V gene (reference sequence). Deletions cut 3 bases from V and 4 bases from J, with 10 bases between. This CDR3 is built from 15 residues.

This chain joins TRBV4-3 and TRBJ1-2; D is unresolved. V was pared by 0 bases and J by 5 bases, with 4 bases between. The CDR3 is made up of 12 amino acids. Germline CDR1 is LGHNA and CDR2 is YSLEER. The CDR3 bases are TGCGCCAGCAGCCAAGACGGGTATGGCTACACCTTC. Protein product: CASSQDGYGYTF.

The rearrangement uses TRBV10-3 and TRBJ2-3, with 7 bases lining up with TRBD2. The junction had 3 bases not matched to a gene; V was cut back by 3 bases and J by 0 bases. CDR3 length: 15 residues. Looked up from germline, CDR1 is ENHRY and CDR2 is SYGVKD. The CDR3 protein is CAISERGESTDTQYF. As DNA, the CDR3 is TGTGCCATCAGTGAACGGGGGGAGAGCACAGATACGCAGTATTTT.

The genes are TRBV10-3 and TRBJ2-1; 11 bases fit TRBD2. Trimming at V came to 3 bases and at J to 2 bases, leaving 9 bases not matched to a gene. The CDR3 is 18 residues long. Germline assignment: CDR1 ENHRY and CDR2 SYGVKD. The CDR3 reads CAISDLFVAGGAYNEQFF. The CDR3 region has the DNA TGTGCCATCAGTGACCTTTTTGTAGCGGGGGGGGCCTACAATGAGCAGTTCTTC.

This clone was observed a few times. The V gene is TRBV28, the J gene TRBJ2-7; D ambiguous. The CDR3 sequence is 14 residues long. CDR1 is MDHEN, CDR2 SYDVKM, per germline. The V end was cut by 2 bases, the J end by 0 bases, with 8 bases between. The CDR3 DNA is TGTGCCAGCAGTTTAAAGCGAAGCTCCTACGAGCAGTACTTC. As protein: CASSLKRSSYEQYF.

The V and J genes are TRBV9 and TRBJ2-3; possible D gene TRBD2, 5 bases. Deletions cut 4 bases from V and 2 bases from J, with 17 bases between. Germline assignment: CDR1 SGDLS and CDR2 YYNGEE. The CDR3 totals 16 residues. The CDR3 nucleotides are TGTGCCAGCAGCTCTCGACCGGAGGATTCCACAGATACGCAGTATTTT. This sequence encodes CASSSRPEDSTDTQYF.

The CDR3 bases are TGTGCCAGCAGTTACGGGGGGGAAAAATACAATGAGCAGTTCTTC. This encodes CASSYGGEKYNEQFF. The chain carries TRBV6-5 and TRBJ2-1, with 7 bases aligning to TRBD2. The junction had 5 bases not matched to a gene; V was cut back by 2 bases and J by 4 bases. The germline CDR1 and CDR2 sequences are MNHEY and SVGAGI. The length of the CDR3 is 15 residues.

The chain carries TRBV30 and TRBJ2-2; TRBD2 aligns across 8 bases. The CDR3 totals 14 residues. The germline CDR1 and CDR2 sequences are GTSNPN and SVGIG (reference sequence). V shed 3 bases, J shed 5 bases, and the junction held 5 bases outside the gene matches. The CDR3 region has the DNA TGTGCCTGGAGGAGCGGGAGAAGGACCGGGGAGCTGTTTTTT. Translating gives CAWRSGRRTGELFF. The variable domain in full, completed from reference TRBV30 and TRBJ2-2, reads SQTIHQWPATLVQPVGSPLSLECTVEGTSNPNLYWYRQAAGRGLQLLFYSVGIGQISSEVPQNLSASRPQDRQFILSSKKLLLSDSGFYLCAWRSGRRTGELFFGEGSRLTVL.

DNA of the CDR3: TGTGCCAGCTCACCCATTTTGGACTTAACTGAAGCTTTCTTT. It specifies CASSPILDLTEAFF. The chain carries TRBV18 and TRBJ1-1; D unclear. Looked up from germline, CDR1 is KGHSH and CDR2 is LQKENI. Between the trimmed V and J ends, which lost 3 bases and 5 bases, there was a span of 13 bases. This CDR3 contains 14 residues. Together with reference TRBV18 and TRBJ1-1, the CDR3 gives the full variable domain: NAGVMQNPRHLVRRRGQEARLRCSPMKGHSHVYWYRQLPEEGLKFMVYLQKENIIDESGMPKERFSAEFPKEGPSILRIQQVVRGDSAAYFCASSPILDLTEAFFGQGTRLTVV.

This chain connects TRBV7-2 to TRBJ2-2, with 7 bases lining up with TRBD1. The J segment lost 4 bases and the V segment lost 3 bases, leaving 8 bases of the junction unmatched. The CDR3 is 16 amino acids. Germline values: CDR1 SGHTA, CDR2 FQGNSA. CDR3 in amino acids: CASSFFGTAFTGELFF. CDR3 DNA sequence: TGTGCCAGCAGCTTTTTCGGGACAGCCTTCACCGGGGAGCTGTTTTTT.

This clone was counted between two and nine times. V and J are TRBV4-3 and TRBJ2-2; 10 nucleotides agree with TRBD2. Per the germline V gene, CDR1 is LGHNA and CDR2 is YSLEER. V lost 5 bases to trimming and J lost 0 bases; unmatched junction nucleotides: 6. The CDR3 is 17 amino acids. This chain's CDR3 is CASSRNLAGANTGELFF. CDR3 in DNA: TGCGCCAGCAGCAGGAATCTAGCGGGGGCGAACACCGGGGAGCTGTTTTTT.

Here the CDR3 reads CASSQDFDRGSYEQYF. The CDR3 DNA reads as TGTGCCAGCAGCCAAGATTTTGACAGGGGCTCCTACGAGCAGTACTTC. The chain has TRBV4-2 and TRBJ2-7, with 8 bases lining up with TRBD1. The V segment lost 0 bases and the J segment 0 bases; nucleotides outside the gene matches: 4. Germline-derived CDR1 and CDR2 are LGHNA and YNFKEQ. This CDR3 contains 16 residues.

The CDR3 region is CASSLGLSGNTIYF. The DNA of the CDR3 is TGTGCCAGCAGCTTAGGGCTCTCTGGAAACACCATATATTTT. The chain is built from TRBV7-2 and TRBJ1-3; the D is unclear. The CDR3 consists of 14 residues. CDR1 is SGHTA and CDR2 is FQGNSA in the germline V gene. Trimming cost V 1 base and J 0 bases, with 4 bases left between them.

This clone was counted between two and nine times. Other DNA sequences within the sample encode an identical CDR3. The CDR3 coding sequence is TGTGCCAGCAGCCCCCAGGGTTATACTGAAGCTTTCTTT. Amino acids: CASSPQGYTEAFF. The V and J genes are TRBV14 and TRBJ1-1, with D perhaps matching TRBD1 (5 bases). Germline CDR1 is SGHDN and CDR2 is FVKESK. With 4 bases removed from V and 5 bases from J, the gap between germline ends came to 11 bases. This CDR3 contains 13 residues. The full variable domain, in which reference TRBV14 and TRBJ1-1 provide the parts outside the CDR3, is EAGVTQFPSHSVIEKGQTVTLRCDPISGHDNLYWYRRVMGKEIKFLLHFVKESKQDESGMPNNRFLAERTGGTYSTLKVQPAELEDSGVYFCASSPQGYTEAFFGQGTRLTVV.

A note on this clone: At one end the junction does not follow the germline gene, possibly because of a read error. V usage is TRBV7-9 and J usage is TRBJ2-5; D is possibly TRBD1 (6 bases). Looked up from germline, CDR1 is SEHNR and CDR2 is FQNEAQ (reference sequence). The CDR3 spans 15 residues. The chain's CDR3 is CSSSWDSDSQETQYF. The CDR3 region has the DNA TGTTCCAGCAGCTGGGATTCGGACAGTCAAGAGACCCAGTACTTC. Full variable domain (missing parts from reference TRBV7-9 and TRBJ2-5): DTGVSQNPRHKITKRGQNVTFRCDPISEHNRLYWYRQTLGQGPEFLTYFQNEAQLEKSRLLSDRFSAERPKGSFSTLEIQRTEQGDSAMYLCSSSWDSDSQETQYFGPGTRLLVL.

The V call is TRBV6-5, the J call TRBJ1-5; possible D gene TRBD1, 5 bases. The CDR3 length is 15 residues. Germline assignment: CDR1 MNHEY and CDR2 SVGAGI. The ends were cut back, 6 bases at V and 0 bases at J, with 12 bases in the middle. The CDR3 sequence is CASSLDSYSNQPQHF. The CDR3 coding sequence is TGTGCCAGCAGCCTAGACAGTTATAGCAATCAGCCCCAGCATTTT.

The chain uses TRBV30 and TRBJ2-1, with 12 positions matching TRBD2. J gave up 4 bases and V 5 bases, and 3 bases lay outside the gene matches. The CDR3 loop spans 14 amino acids. Germline CDR1 reads GTSNPN; CDR2 reads SVGIG (reference sequence). The CDR3 DNA reads as TGTGCCTGGTCTAGCGGGAGGGATTACAATGAGCAGTTCTTC. Its protein product is CAWSSGRDYNEQFF.